This T cell receptor (beta chain) was found in a study of cytomegalovirus exposure and HLA in healthy donors. The primer mix had 60 Vbeta and 13 Jbeta primers. The table came from immunoSEQ multiplex PCR; TCRdb's copy has only in-frame clones and leaves some out. The data show approximately 210,000 clones, with roughly 78% seen just once and roughly 1.4% held by the top ten. Each of the donors was a healthy bone marrow donor. Study-level findings and limits: TCR association rates varied by HLA locus in a later analysis, with DRB1 highest and HLA-C lowest. Based on reports, TCR beta sequences accurately predicted HLA-A and HLA-B alleles for most subjects.

As for this clone: What it binds is not known.

The CDR3 is 14 residues long. CDR1 and CDR2 from the germline V gene are SGHKS and YYEKEE (reference sequence). V gave up 0 bases and J gave up 5 bases; unmatched junction bases: 5. The rearrangement uses TRBV5-5 and TRBJ2-7; 7 bases are shared with TRBD1. This clonotype was obtained from a girl between 10 and 17 years old in good health and CMV-seropositive. Sequenced: PBMCs. The CDR3 sequence is CASSLDRGRDEQYF. DNA of the CDR3: TGTGCCAGCAGCTTGGACAGGGGAAGAGACGAGCAGTACTTC.